This is a list of T cell receptor beta chains from one sample in a study of beta chain features in type 1 diabetes. Assay: immunoSEQ multiplex PCR; the TCRdb copy retains only in-frame clones and omits some. Of 600,000 to 700,000 clones in the sample, around an eighth were seen once. Sequencing used naive CD4+ T cells from blood. These receptors were collected from a man between 18 and 29 years old with type 1 diabetes. The CDR3 runs from the conserved cysteine through the conserved F or W. Each record gives: D gene, V gene, J gene, clone size, CDR3 protein, CDR3 DNA. D genes are given only for firm matches. Size tells how often a clone was seen (once, few, many) or the class of an expanded clone, and some rows leave it out.

-	TRBV5-1	TRBJ1-1	-	CASSLHPGNTEAFF	TGCGCCAGCAGCTTGCATCCGGGGAACACTGAAGCTTTCTTT
-	TRBV30	TRBJ2-7	few	CAWSVHKAEQYF	TGTGCCTGGAGTGTACATAAGGCCGAGCAGTACTTC
-	TRBV4-1	TRBJ1-4	few	CASSQVKGWSEKLFF	TGCGCCAGCAGCCAAGTGAAGGGCTGGAGCGAAAAACTGTTTTTT
-	TRBV19	TRBJ2-4	few	CASRETMAKNIQYF	TGTGCCAGTAGGGAGACTATGGCCAAAAACATTCAGTACTTC
-	TRBV7-6	TRBJ2-7	-	CASSLFTGLPYEQYF	TGTGCCAGCAGCTTATTTACAGGCTTACCCTACGAGCAGTACTTC
TRBD2	TRBV14	TRBJ2-3	-	CASSQVVGGGASDTQYF	TGTGCCAGCAGCCAAGTCGTCGGCGGGGGGGCCTCAGATACGCAGTATTTT
-	TRBV29-1	TRBJ1-1	few	CSTREGNTEAFF	TGCAGCACCAGGGAAGGGAACACTGAAGCTTTCTTT
-	TRBV7-6	TRBJ1-4	few	CASSPPGTGWQEKLFF	TGTGCCAGCAGCCCTCCCGGGACTGGATGGCAAGAAAAACTGTTTTTT
TRBD1	TRBV5-4	TRBJ2-1	few	CASSSGQGNEQFF	TGTGCCAGCAGCTCGGGACAGGGCAATGAGCAGTTCTTC
-	TRBV13	TRBJ2-7	-	CASSLVPQDSYEQYF	TGTGCCAGCAGCTTAGTGCCGCAGGACAGCTACGAGCAGTACTTC
TRBD2	TRBV14	TRBJ2-2	few	CASSQVAGINTGELFF	TGTGCCAGCAGCCAAGTAGCGGGGATTAACACCGGGGAGCTGTTTTTT
-	TRBV10-3	TRBJ2-5	few	CAISVGLSQETQYF	TGTGCCATCAGTGTTGGGCTGTCCCAAGAGACCCAGTACTTC
TRBD1	TRBV5-1	TRBJ1-1	-	CASSMGQGLAFF	TGCGCCAGCAGCATGGGACAGGGGCTGGCTTTCTTT
-	TRBV2	TRBJ1-6	-	CASSEGVALHF	TGTGCCAGCAGTGAAGGGGTTGCCCTCCACTTT
TRBD2	TRBV7-7	TRBJ2-3	-	CASSRGLAGPLDTQYF	TGTGCCAGCAGCCGGGGACTAGCGGGGCCGTTAGATACGCAGTATTTT
TRBD2	TRBV30	TRBJ2-7	-	CAWGGTSGALEQYF	TGTGCCTGGGGCGGGACTAGCGGGGCCCTCGAGCAGTACTTC
-	TRBV5-1	TRBJ1-1	few	CASSLAGDTEAFF	TGCGCCAGCAGCTTGGCGGGCGACACTGAAGCTTTCTTT
-	TRBV19	TRBJ2-1	few	CASTTRARNEQFF	TGTGCCAGTACCACGCGGGCGAGGAATGAGCAGTTCTTC
TRBD2	TRBV30	TRBJ2-3	few	CAWSVHGRGGHHF	TGTGCCTGGAGTGTACACGGGCGGGGGGGCCATCATTTT
-	TRBV30	TRBJ1-1	-	CAWSVRGTEAFF	TGTGCCTGGAGTGTACGAGGCACTGAAGCTTTCTTT
-	TRBV18	TRBJ2-3	few	CASVAGVRTDTQYF	TGTGCCAGCGTAGCTGGGGTCCGCACAGATACGCAGTATTTT
-	TRBV10-2	TRBJ2-5	few	CASSGWEVGQETQYF	TGCGCCAGCAGTGGCTGGGAGGTGGGCCAAGAGACCCAGTACTTC
-	TRBV30	TRBJ1-1	-	CAWSVREEAFF	TGTGCCTGGAGTGTACGGGAGGAAGCTTTCTTT
-	TRBV4-2	TRBJ1-2	-	CASSQSPGNGYTF	TGTGCCAGCAGCCAATCCCCAGGGAATGGCTACACCTTC